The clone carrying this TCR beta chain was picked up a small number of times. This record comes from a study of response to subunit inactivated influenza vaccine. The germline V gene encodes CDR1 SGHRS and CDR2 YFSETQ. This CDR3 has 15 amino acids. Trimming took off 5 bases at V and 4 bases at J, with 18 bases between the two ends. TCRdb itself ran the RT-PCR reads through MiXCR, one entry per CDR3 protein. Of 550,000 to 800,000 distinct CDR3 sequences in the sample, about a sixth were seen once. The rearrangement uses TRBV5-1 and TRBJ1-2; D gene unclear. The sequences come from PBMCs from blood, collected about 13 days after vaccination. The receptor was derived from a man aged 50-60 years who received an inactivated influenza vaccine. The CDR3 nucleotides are TGCGCCAGCAGACTTACGAGGGAGTTGGGCTATGGCTACACCTTC. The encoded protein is CASRLTRELGYGYTF.